Shown below are 16 T cell receptor beta chains from a single sample sequenced in a study of cytomegalovirus exposure and HLA in healthy donors. A multiplex PCR was run with 60 Vbeta primers and 13 Jbeta primers. Profiled with immunoSEQ multiplex PCR; TCRdb holds only in-frame clones, not every one. The table lists 95,000 to 150,000 clones, about 80% of them singletons. The sequenced sample was PBMCs. These receptors were taken from a woman aged 50 to 60 in good health and CMV-seropositive.

This clone was seen only once. The chain uses TRBV7-9 and TRBJ1-2; 9 positions match TRBD1. The CDR3 contains 15 residues. CDR1 is SEHNR and CDR2 is FQNEAQ in the germline V gene (reference sequence). V lost 1 base, J lost 5 bases, and 5 bases stayed unmatched. Written as DNA, the CDR3 is TGTGCCAGCAGCTTAGGACAGGGGGACGAGTATGGCTACACCTTC. It translates to CASSLGQGDEYGYTF.

The V gene is TRBV10-3, the J gene TRBJ2-2, with D perhaps matching TRBD2 (5 bases). The CDR3 sequence is 13 residues long. V lost 6 bases and J 5 bases, leaving 10 bases between the germline ends. Germline-derived CDR1 and CDR2 are ENHRY and SYGVKD. The DNA of the CDR3 is TGTGCCATCAGCTCGACGGGAACCGGGGAGCTGTTTTTT. This gives the protein CAISSTGTGELFF.

This sequence joins TRBV9 and TRBJ2-1; possibly TRBD2 for D (6 bases). Trimming pared 0 bases from V and 4 bases from J, leaving 11 bases between. The CDR3 covers 15 residues. Germline CDR1 and CDR2: SGDLS and YYNGEE. CDR3 sequence (DNA): TGTGCCAGCAGCGTAGTCGGGACTCAATACAATGAGCAGTTCTTC. Protein product: CASSVVGTQYNEQFF.

The chain has TRBV2 and TRBJ1-3; D not resolved. The V end was cut by 7 bases, the J end by 0 bases, with 13 bases between. The CDR3 spans 15 residues. Germline CDR1 and CDR2: SNHLY and FYNNEI. For the CDR3, the DNA is TGTGCCAGCAAAGTAAACCGGGACTCTGGAAACACCATATATTTT. Protein product: CASKVNRDSGNTIYF.

The J gene is TRBJ2-5, the V gene TRBV2; D not certain. The V end was cut by 7 bases, the J end by 2 bases, with 5 bases between. The CDR3 spans 11 residues. CDR1 SNHLY and CDR2 FYNNEI come from the germline V gene. The CDR3: CASNQQETQYF. The DNA of the CDR3 is TGTGCCAGCAATCAACAAGAGACCCAGTACTTC.

The chain combines TRBV5-1 with TRBJ1-1, with D possibly TRBD1 on 6 matching bases. Germline assignment: CDR1 SGHRS and CDR2 YFSETQ. The CDR3 extends over 16 amino acids. The V end was cut by 1 base, the J end by 1 base, with 14 bases between. The CDR3 here is CASSLRAGERNTEAFF. CDR3 nucleotide sequence: TGCGCCAGCAGCTTGCGGGCAGGGGAGAGGAACACTGAAGCTTTCTTT.

J is TRBJ2-7 and V is TRBV4-1; maybe TRBD2 (7 bases). There are 14 residues in the CDR3. Germline loops: CDR1 MGHRA, CDR2 YSYEKL. V dropped 4 bases and J dropped 7 bases, with 17 bases sitting between them. CDR3 in amino acids: CASSPPGGRGEQYF. CDR3 DNA: TGCGCCAGCAGCCCCCCGGGGGGCCGAGGGGAGCAGTACTTC.

This clone turned up a few times. This chain uses TRBV18 with TRBJ1-3; TRBD1 matches 7 bases. The CDR3 has 13 amino acids. The germline gives CDR1 KGHSH, CDR2 LQKENI. After removal of 5 bases from V and 3 bases from J, the junction contained 1 base not matched to a gene. The CDR3 DNA reads as TGTGCCAGCTCAGGGGACAGTGGAAACACCATATATTTT. This sequence encodes CASSGDSGNTIYF.

J is TRBJ2-7 and V is TRBV2, with 13 bases matching TRBD2. J gave up 2 bases and V 6 bases, and 10 bases lay outside the gene matches. This CDR3 region has 17 residues. In germline, CDR1 is SNHLY, CDR2 FYNNEI. CDR3 residues: CASRSGLAGRITYEQYF. CDR3 DNA sequence: TGTGCCAGCAGATCGGGACTAGCGGGGCGAATTACCTACGAGCAGTACTTC.

This chain uses TRBV6-5 with TRBJ2-3, with 11 bases aligning to TRBD1. This CDR3 comprises 15 residues. CDR1 MNHEY and CDR2 SVGAGI come from the germline V gene. Trimming cost V 6 bases and J 4 bases; bases outside gene matches: 6. In nucleotides, the CDR3 is TGTGCCAGCAGCTCCTCGGGACAGGGGGCAGATACGCAGTATTTT. This translates into CASSSSGQGADTQYF.

This clone appeared a few times. The chain recombines TRBV7-2 with TRBJ2-7; D remains unclear. CDR1 and CDR2 (germline): SGHTA, FQGNSA. V lost 1 base and J lost 6, with 13 bases in between. CDR3 length: 14 residues. CDR3 sequence reads: CASSLVAAPREQYF. CDR3 DNA sequence: TGTGCCAGCAGCTTAGTCGCGGCCCCTCGCGAGCAGTACTTC.

V gene TRBV7-2 combines with J gene TRBJ1-1; maybe TRBD1 (5 bases). The CDR3 has 13 residues. Germline V lookup: CDR1 SGHTA, CDR2 FQGNSA. Trimming took off 1 base at V and 3 bases at J, with 6 bases between the two ends. CDR3 loop: CASSLVRDTEAFF. Here the CDR3 DNA reads TGTGCCAGCAGCTTAGTCAGGGACACTGAAGCTTTCTTT.

The genes are TRBV6-5 and TRBJ2-3; perhaps TRBD2 as D (6 bases). Trimming removed 2 bases at V and 2 bases at J, with 11 bases between. CDR1 and CDR2 from the germline V gene are MNHEY and SVGAGI. CDR3 length equals 15 residues. CDR3: CASSYGRELTDTQYF. In DNA form, the CDR3 reads TGTGCCAGCAGTTACGGACGGGAGCTCACAGATACGCAGTATTTT.

This chain uses TRBV9 with TRBJ2-3, with D possibly matching TRBD1 (5 bases). Looked up from germline, CDR1 is SGDLS and CDR2 is YYNGEE. Trimming took 3 bases from V and 1 from J, leaving 12 bases between them. The CDR3 contains 15 residues. DNA of the CDR3: TGTGCCAGCAGCGCCTGGGTAGGGGGCACAGATACGCAGTATTTT. It encodes CASSAWVGGTDTQYF.

The rearrangement joins TRBV11-2 to TRBJ2-7, with TRBD1 as a possible D gene (5 bases). With 6 bases removed from V and 5 bases from J, the gap between germline ends came to 5 bases. This CDR3 contains 10 residues. The germline gives CDR1 SGHAT, CDR2 FQNNGV. The CDR3 DNA reads as TGTGCCAGCAGGGGGCACGAGCAGTACTTC. The encoded protein is CASRGHEQYF.

The chain links TRBV6-5 to TRBJ2-7; TRBD1 is a possible D gene (6 bases). V was clipped by 2 bases and J by 5 bases, with 10 bases between them. Germline V CDR1 and CDR2: MNHEY, SVGAGI. CDR3 length equals 13 residues. For the CDR3, the DNA is TGTGCCAGCAGTTACCAGGGGTTCAACGAGCAGTACTTC. As protein: CASSYQGFNEQYF.